This T cell receptor beta chain is from a study of cytomegalovirus exposure and HLA in healthy donors. This clone was seen once. Its antigen is not identified. Trimming cost V 5 bases and J 5 bases; bases outside gene matches: 19. Germline CDR1 and CDR2: MNHEY and SMNVEV (reference sequence). The CDR3 covers 19 residues. Primers included in the PCR were 60 Vbeta and 13 Jbeta primers. Repertoires were generated with immunoSEQ multiplex PCR, while TCRdb's copy carries only in-frame clones and drops some. Here the sample spans about 140,000 clones, around 80% being singletons. Study-level points and caveats: No immune exposure information besides CMV serostatus was available.

The specimen was PBMCs. The chain has TRBV27 and TRBJ2-4; 9 nucleotides match TRBD2. The TCR was taken from a man aged 35 to 55 in good health and CMV-seronegative. Here the CDR3 DNA reads TGTGCCAGCAGTCCACTCACCCCCAGGGGGGCTAGCGGGGAAAACATTCAGTACTTC. Protein product: CASSPLTPRGASGENIQYF.